The TCR beta chain under discussion was sequenced for a study of T-cell memory formation after mild COVID-19. This clonotype was counted ten times or more. V was pared by 5 bases and J by 2 bases, with 8 bases of the junction left unmatched. This CDR3 contains 15 residues. Germline V gene data show CDR1 as SGHTA and CDR2 as FQGNSA. TCRdb reprocessed the 5' RACE reads via MiXCR and lists one record per CDR3 protein. The sample consists of 35,000 to 50,000 distinct CDR3 sequences, roughly 6.6% of them appearing once. This chain connects TRBV7-2 to TRBJ2-5, with 7 bases lining up with TRBD2. The TCR was taken from an adult who had mild COVID-19 (a few samples of this study predate the infection). Cell type and time point are not known. Sequenced material: PBMCs or a T cell subset sorted from them (not recorded which). The CDR3 loop reads CASSDWGLLQETQYF. CDR3 nucleotide sequence: TGTGCCAGCAGCGACTGGGGACTACTACAAGAGACCCAGTACTTC.